The 22 T cell receptor beta chains in this list originate from one sample, sequenced in a study of blood T cell repertoires in COVID-19. Sequenced by immunoSEQ multiplex PCR; TCRdb stores in-frame clones only, minus some. The sample carries roughly 290,000 clones, around 88% recorded once. The sequenced sample was PBMCs or T cells enriched from blood (not recorded which). These receptors all come from a woman in her thirties or forties who had recovered from COVID-19.

V usage is TRBV27 and J usage is TRBJ1-2; 8 nucleotides line up with TRBD1. In germline, CDR1 is MNHEY, CDR2 SMNVEV (reference sequence). V lost 2 bases, J lost 6 bases, and 2 bases stayed unmatched. The CDR3 covers 13 residues. CDR3 in amino acids: CASSLGTGDGYTF. The CDR3 DNA is TGTGCCAGCAGTTTAGGGACAGGCGATGGCTACACCTTC.

The chain uses TRBV7-2 and TRBJ1-2; D is possibly TRBD1 (5 bases). This CDR3 contains 14 residues. From germline, CDR1 is SGHTA and CDR2 FQGNSA. The V and J ends lost 7 bases and 6 bases respectively, with 18 bases between them. CDR3: CASIKWGEADGYTF. As DNA, the CDR3 is TGTGCCAGCATTAAATGGGGGGAAGCTGATGGCTACACCTTC.

This chain's CDR3 is CAWGPRQGLNTEAFF. CDR3 coding DNA: TGTGCCTGGGGGCCCCGACAGGGGCTGAACACTGAAGCTTTCTTT. The J gene is TRBJ1-1, the V gene TRBV30, with TRBD1 identical over 8 bases. CDR1 and CDR2 from the germline V gene are GTSNPN and SVGIG (reference sequence). After removal of 5 bases from V and 0 bases from J, the junction contained 8 bases not matched to a gene. This CDR3 has 15 amino acids.

V is TRBV19 and J is TRBJ1-1, with D perhaps matching TRBD1 (5 bases). Germline V lookup: CDR1 LNHDA, CDR2 SQIVND (reference sequence). This CDR3 is built from 15 residues. Trimming took off 5 bases at V and 1 base at J, with 14 bases between the two ends. The CDR3 is CASSSPGAANTEAFF. The CDR3 DNA reads as TGTGCCAGTAGTTCCCCTGGGGCTGCGAACACTGAAGCTTTCTTT.

The chain links TRBV5-5 to TRBJ1-6, with D possibly TRBD1 on 5 matching bases. V lost 0 bases, J lost 7 bases, and 8 bases lay in between. The CDR3 has 14 amino acids. The germline V gene has CDR1 SGHKS and CDR2 YYEKEE (reference sequence). CDR3 in DNA: TGTGCCAGCAGCTTGGGGGCAGGGAATTCACCCCTCCACTTT. Its translation: CASSLGAGNSPLHF.

The J gene is TRBJ2-3, the V gene TRBV9, with a tentative D call TRBD2 (5 bases). The V end was cut by 0 bases, the J end by 0 bases, with 11 bases between. The CDR3 totals 16 residues. The V gene's germline CDR1 is SGDLS and CDR2 YYNGEE. CDR3 region: CASSVASLTSTDTQYF. The CDR3 nucleotides read TGTGCCAGCAGCGTAGCTAGCCTAACTAGCACAGATACGCAGTATTTT.

CDR3 amino acids: CASSPRRNANTGELFF. The CDR3, as DNA: TGTGCCAGCAGCCCCCGCAGAAACGCGAACACCGGGGAGCTGTTTTTT. The chain uses TRBV7-3 and TRBJ2-2; D ambiguous. The germline gives CDR1 SGHTA, CDR2 FQGTGA. Trimming took 5 bases from V and 0 from J, leaving 13 bases between them. The CDR3 has 16 residues.

The rearrangement uses TRBV2 and TRBJ1-1; D may be TRBD1 (6 bases). Trimming pared 0 bases from V and 2 bases from J, leaving 10 bases between. This CDR3 spans 15 amino acids. Germline V lookup: CDR1 SNHLY, CDR2 FYNNEI. CDR3 amino acids: CASSEARQANTEAFF. The CDR3 nucleotides read TGTGCCAGCAGTGAAGCGCGACAGGCCAACACTGAAGCTTTCTTT.

The V gene is TRBV7-9, the J gene TRBJ1-2; D possibly corresponds to TRBD1 (5 bases). CDR1 is SEHNR, CDR2 FQNEAQ, per germline (reference sequence). V was shortened by 6 bases and J by 1 base, with 15 bases between the two germline ends. The CDR3 totals 15 residues. The CDR3 bases are TGTGCCAGCAGGGATTTGGCAGGGCATAACTATGGCTACACCTTC. Translating it yields CASRDLAGHNYGYTF.

The rearrangement uses TRBV9 and TRBJ2-2; tentatively, D is TRBD2 (6 bases). The CDR3 has 15 residues. V was trimmed by 2 bases and J by 7 bases, leaving 15 bases between them. In germline, CDR1 is SGDLS, CDR2 YYNGEE. The CDR3, as DNA: TGTGCCAGCAGCGTTGGGACTCCGAAGCACGGGGAGCTGTTTTTT. Encoded protein: CASSVGTPKHGELFF.

The chain links TRBV19 to TRBJ1-5; D is perhaps TRBD1 (6 bases). This CDR3 comprises 13 residues. Trimming removed 7 bases at V and 7 bases at J, with 14 bases between. Germline V gene sequence: CDR1 LNHDA, CDR2 SQIVND (reference sequence). DNA of the CDR3: TGTGCCAGTACCCTGGGGGCGTGGCAGCCCCAGCATTTT. It is translated as CASTLGAWQPQHF.

This clone was observed a few times. This chain links TRBV4-1 with TRBJ2-5; D perhaps matches TRBD2 (6 bases). In germline, CDR1 is MGHRA, CDR2 YSYEKL. The CDR3 totals 14 residues. The germline V and J ends were trimmed by 2 bases and 3 bases, with 10 bases remaining between them. CDR3 sequence: CASSQPGTEETQYF. DNA of the CDR3: TGCGCCAGCAGCCAACCTGGGACTGAAGAGACCCAGTACTTC.

Only one count was recorded for this clone. This sequence joins TRBV7-2 and TRBJ1-1; a possible D gene is TRBD1 (6 bases). The CDR3 covers 15 residues. Germline CDR1 is SGHTA and CDR2 is FQGNSA. Trimming removed 1 base from V and 5 bases from J, with 14 bases in between. The CDR3 DNA reads TGTGCCAGCAGCTTAGGTGGGGGCCTGGAGACTGAAGCTTTCTTT. Protein sequence: CASSLGGGLETEAFF. Full variable domain (missing parts from reference TRBV7-2 and TRBJ1-1): GAGVSQSPSNKVTEKGKDVELRCDPISGHTALYWYRQSLGQGLEFLIYFQGNSAPDKSGLPSDRFSAERTGGSVSTLTIQRTQQEDSAVYLCASSLGGGLETEAFFGQGTRLTVV.

The rearrangement uses TRBV6-5 and TRBJ2-7; no clear D. The germline V gene has CDR1 MNHEY and CDR2 SVGAGI. The germline V and J ends were trimmed by 7 bases and 6 bases, with 13 bases remaining between them. The length of the CDR3 is 12 residues. As DNA, the CDR3 is TGTGCCAGCACCCATTTTGGCCCCGAGCAGTACTTC. Its translation is CASTHFGPEQYF.

This sequence joins TRBV7-9 and TRBJ2-3, with D possibly matching TRBD2 (6 bases). The CDR3 is 13 residues long. V was pared by 9 bases and J by 0 bases, with 10 bases between. Germline V gene lookup returns CDR1 SEHNR and CDR2 FQNEAQ (reference sequence). CDR3 protein: CARTRESTDTQYF. As DNA, the CDR3 is TGTGCCAGGACCCGGGAGAGCACAGATACGCAGTATTTT.

The V gene is TRBV5-1, the J gene TRBJ2-5; 8 nucleotides agree with TRBD2. The CDR3 length is 15 residues. The germline V gene has CDR1 SGHRS and CDR2 YFSETQ. Germline trimming cut 0 bases from V and 3 bases from J; bases unmatched to any gene: 4. DNA of the CDR3: TGCGCCAGCAGCTTGGCCGCGGGAGGAGAAGAGACCCAGTACTTC. Encoded protein: CASSLAAGGEETQYF.

This sequence joins TRBV27 and TRBJ2-3; D is uncertain. The CDR3 spans 14 residues. The germline V gene has CDR1 MNHEY and CDR2 SMNVEV (reference sequence). V gave up 0 bases and J gave up 2 bases, with 6 bases separating them. In nucleotides, the CDR3 is TGTGCCAGCAGTTTATCGAGGCACACAGATACGCAGTATTTT. As protein: CASSLSRHTDTQYF.

The V and J genes are TRBV2 and TRBJ2-7; 8 nucleotides match TRBD1. The CDR3 spans 13 residues. CDR1 is SNHLY, CDR2 FYNNEI, per germline. V gave up 6 bases and J gave up 5 bases; unmatched junction bases: 6. The CDR3 region is CASSSDRVNEQYF. The CDR3 DNA is TGTGCCAGCAGCTCGGACAGGGTTAACGAGCAGTACTTC.

The chain combines TRBV20-1 with TRBJ2-1; D is possibly TRBD2 (6 bases). Trimming removed 3 bases from V and 5 bases from J, with 23 bases in between. The CDR3 sequence is 17 residues long. CDR1 DFQATT and CDR2 SNEGSKA come from the germline V gene (reference sequence). CDR3: CSASSRDASKSDNEQFF. The CDR3 DNA follows: TGCAGTGCTAGTTCGCGGGACGCCAGTAAGTCGGACAATGAGCAGTTCTTC.

The chain employs TRBV29-1 and TRBJ2-3; 16 bases match TRBD2. Germline V gene sequence: CDR1 SQVTM, CDR2 ANQGSEA. The CDR3 is 17 amino acids. Trimming at V came to 3 bases and at J to 1 base, leaving 4 bases not matched to a gene. The CDR3 loop reads CSVEGLAGGRGTDTQYF. The CDR3 nucleotides read TGCAGCGTTGAGGGACTAGCGGGAGGGCGGGGCACAGATACGCAGTATTTT.

This chain joins TRBV2 and TRBJ2-2; TRBD2 matches at 12 bases. CDR1 is SNHLY, CDR2 FYNNEI, per germline. V was pared by 6 bases and J by 6 bases, with 5 bases of the junction left unmatched. The CDR3 spans 15 residues. The CDR3 loop is CASSRLAGVAGELFF. CDR3 coding DNA: TGTGCCAGCAGCCGACTAGCGGGAGTAGCCGGGGAGCTGTTTTTT.

The chain combines TRBV9 with TRBJ1-3, with unresolved D. The CDR3 has 15 amino acids. From germline, CDR1 is SGDLS and CDR2 YYNGEE. The V end was cut by 2 bases, the J end by 0 bases, with 9 bases between. The CDR3 spells CASSVKPYSGNTIYF. The CDR3 DNA reads as TGTGCCAGCAGCGTTAAGCCGTACTCTGGAAACACCATATATTTT.